Listed here are 20 T cell receptor beta chains from one sample, sequenced in a study of PD-L1 blockade in urothelial cancer (dated by TCRdb to 2017 to 2019). The receptor library was made with the immunoSEQ multiplex PCR assay. TCRdb retrieved this table from immuneACCESS and kept in-frame rearrangements only. Not all clones are present; in checked studies, unresolved V genes account for under half, and no reason is known for the remainder. This sample has some 89,000 clones in its table, and approximately 81% of those were observed once. About an eighth of the sample belongs to the ten largest clones. Per the publication, the time point label means: pretreatment peripheral blood. The sequencing used PBMCs, collected around atezolizumab (anti-PD-L1) treatment. The receptors come from a man aged 60 to 75 with urothelial cancer.

The chain links TRBV6-1 to TRBJ1-2; 8 bases match TRBD1. Germline CDR1 is MNHNS and CDR2 is SASEGT. The CDR3 has 13 residues. V dropped 7 bases and J dropped 6; count of bases not matched to a gene: 7. CDR3 in DNA: TGTGCCAGCAATCTGGACAGGGCCCATGGCTACACCTTC. Its protein product is CASNLDRAHGYTF.

In its sample, this clone was seen once. The V gene is TRBV5-1, the J gene TRBJ2-5; D is unclear. Trimming left V 2 bases short and J 0 bases short, with 14 bases between. This CDR3 comprises 16 residues. The germline V gene encodes CDR1 SGHRS and CDR2 YFSETQ. The CDR3: CASSFSRPANQETQYF. The CDR3 nucleotides read TGCGCCAGCAGCTTTTCCAGGCCGGCTAACCAAGAGACCCAGTACTTC.

The gene calls are TRBV11-3 and TRBJ1-1; D not resolved. Germline-derived CDR1 and CDR2 are SGHNT and YENEEA. This CDR3 is built from 14 residues. Trimming pared 5 bases from V and 7 bases from J, leaving 17 bases between. This CDR3 reads CASSPGKRTREAFF. The CDR3 region has the DNA TGTGCCAGCAGCCCCGGGAAGAGGACCCGTGAAGCTTTCTTT.

The chain is built from TRBV7-3 and TRBJ2-1, with 9 bases aligning to TRBD2. The germline CDR1 and CDR2 sequences are SGHTA and FQGTGA. The length of the CDR3 is 14 residues. The junction had 11 bases not matched to a gene; V was cut back by 8 bases and J by 9 bases. CDR3 protein: CASSVGGGALEQFF. As DNA, the CDR3 is TGTGCCAGCTCCGTGGGCGGGGGGGCGCTTGAGCAGTTCTTC.

The rearrangement links TRBV11-3 to TRBJ2-7; the match to TRBD1 covers 12 bases. Losses at the gene ends were 0 bases for V and 5 bases for J; bases not matched to a gene: 2. The CDR3 extends over 15 amino acids. The germline CDR1 and CDR2 sequences are SGHNT and YENEEA. CDR3 in amino acids: CASSLEGTGGHEQYF. CDR3 in DNA: TGTGCCAGCAGCTTAGAGGGGACAGGGGGCCACGAGCAGTACTTC.

The table lists this clone with a few counts. The chain combines TRBV19 with TRBJ1-5; perhaps TRBD1 as D (6 bases). Germline V gene data show CDR1 as LNHDA and CDR2 as SQIVND (reference sequence). This CDR3 has 14 amino acids. The ends were cut back, 6 bases at V and 1 base at J, with 10 bases in the middle. The CDR3 DNA follows: TGTGCCAGTAGGCTAAGGGGGAGCAATCAGCCCCAGCATTTT. Amino acid sequence: CASRLRGSNQPQHF.

The V gene is TRBV30, the J gene TRBJ2-3, with D tentatively TRBD2 (7 bases). Deletions cut 8 bases from V and 6 bases from J, with 18 bases between. The CDR3 covers 13 residues. CDR1 and CDR2 from the germline V gene are GTSNPN and SVGIG (reference sequence). CDR3 in DNA: TGTGCCCGCGGTAGGGGGGGGAGGGATACGCAGTATTTT. Protein product: CARGRGGRDTQYF.

There are many counts of this clone. The rearrangement uses TRBV10-1 and TRBJ2-7; 10 bases are a match to TRBD1. The CDR3 runs 15 residues. V shed 3 bases and J 7 bases; nucleotides not matched to a gene: 9. The germline CDR1 and CDR2 sequences are WNHNN and SYGVQD (reference sequence). The CDR3 here is CASSEAGTGAGEQYF. The CDR3 DNA reads as TGCGCCAGCAGTGAAGCTGGGACAGGGGCTGGGGAGCAGTACTTC.

This sequence joins TRBV10-3 and TRBJ2-2, with 9 bases aligning to TRBD2. Unmatched junction bases numbered 3, after V lost 4 bases and J lost 0 bases. Per the germline V gene, CDR1 is ENHRY and CDR2 is SYGVKD. The CDR3 extends over 16 amino acids. CDR3 region: CAISGLAGTNTGELFF. CDR3 DNA sequence: TGTGCCATCAGTGGTCTAGCGGGGACGAACACCGGGGAGCTGTTTTTT.

The chain employs TRBV11-3 and TRBJ2-7; D uncertain. The CDR3 is made up of 13 amino acids. V lost 0 bases and J 2 bases, leaving 5 bases between the germline ends. Per the germline V gene, CDR1 is SGHNT and CDR2 is YENEEA. For the CDR3, the DNA is TGTGCCAGCAGCTTAGACACTACCTACGAGCAGTACTTC. Its protein product is CASSLDTTYEQYF. The full variable domain, in which reference TRBV11-3 and TRBJ2-7 provide the parts outside the CDR3, is EAGVVQSPRYKIIEKKQPVAFWCNPISGHNTLYWYLQNLGQGPELLIRYENEEAVDDSQLPKDRFSAERLKGVDSTLKIQPAELGDSAVYLCASSLDTTYEQYFGPGTRLTVT.

This chain uses TRBV5-1 with TRBJ2-7, with D perhaps TRBD2 (5 bases). The germline V gene encodes CDR1 SGHRS and CDR2 YFSETQ. The CDR3 totals 14 residues. Trimming removed 2 bases at V and 5 bases at J, with 14 bases between. The CDR3 region is CASSFGGLPNEQYF. The CDR3 nucleotides are TGCGCCAGCAGCTTTGGAGGACTTCCAAACGAGCAGTACTTC.

The V gene is TRBV4-3, the J gene TRBJ2-7; 10 bases agree with TRBD1. The germline V gene has CDR1 LGHNA and CDR2 YSLEER. V shed 0 bases and J 2 bases; nucleotides not matched to a gene: 7. The CDR3 is made up of 17 amino acids. The CDR3 is CASSQEIVGQGAYEQYF. CDR3 nucleotides: TGCGCCAGCAGCCAAGAAATAGTCGGACAGGGGGCCTACGAGCAGTACTTC.

The genes are TRBV5-1 and TRBJ1-1; no clear D gene. The CDR3 covers 14 residues. Trimming stripped 7 bases from V and 2 bases from J, with 15 bases between. Germline V lookup: CDR1 SGHRS, CDR2 YFSETQ. The CDR3 reads CASSLYTSNTEAFF. In DNA form, the CDR3 reads TGCGCCAGCTCCTTGTACACATCTAACACTGAAGCTTTCTTT.

This chain connects TRBV7-9 to TRBJ1-2; 7 bases match TRBD1. The CDR3 runs 14 residues. The J segment lost 0 bases and the V segment lost 5 bases, leaving 3 bases of the junction unmatched. CDR1 is SEHNR and CDR2 is FQNEAQ in the germline V gene (reference sequence). The CDR3: CASSVGTANYGYTF. For the CDR3, the DNA is TGTGCCAGCAGCGTTGGGACAGCTAACTATGGCTACACCTTC.

The chain combines TRBV7-8 with TRBJ2-3; 7 bases match TRBD1. The CDR3 length is 15 residues. V shed 8 bases, J shed 6 bases, and the junction held 14 bases outside the gene matches. CDR1 and CDR2 from the germline V gene are SGHVS and FQNEAQ. The CDR3, as DNA: TGTGCCAGCCGTTCCCCTGACAGGGAGTCCGATACGCAGTATTTT. Its protein is CASRSPDRESDTQYF.

This clone was picked up one time. The V gene is TRBV6-5, the J gene TRBJ2-7, with 10 nucleotides matching TRBD2. Germline values: CDR1 MNHEY, CDR2 SVGAGI. With V trimmed by 6 bases and J by 6 bases, 11 bases remained unmatched. The CDR3 sequence is 15 residues long. Here the CDR3 reads CASRLTGTSVSEQYF. As DNA, the CDR3 is TGTGCCAGCAGGCTTACCGGGACTAGCGTTTCCGAGCAGTACTTC.

The V and J genes are TRBV27 and TRBJ2-7, with 7 nucleotides matching TRBD2. The V gene's germline CDR1 is MNHEY and CDR2 SMNVEV (reference sequence). The trim removed 7 bases at V and 0 bases at J, leaving 9 bases unmatched. CDR3 length equals 15 residues. CDR3 sequence (DNA): TGTGCCAGCAAGGTGGGAGCGGGGAGCTCCTACGAGCAGTACTTC. Amino acids: CASKVGAGSSYEQYF.

The rearrangement links TRBV28 to TRBJ2-1; TRBD1 matches at 10 bases. The germline V gene has CDR1 MDHEN and CDR2 SYDVKM. Trimming cost V 6 bases and J 6 bases; bases outside gene matches: 8. The CDR3 length is 15 residues. For the CDR3, the DNA is TGTGCCAGCAGACTCCGGGACAGGGGAGCCAATGAGCAGTTCTTC. Protein product: CASRLRDRGANEQFF.

This rearrangement joins TRBV4-1 to TRBJ1-4; D is uncertain. In germline, CDR1 is MGHRA, CDR2 YSYEKL. The ends were cut back, 0 bases at V and 2 bases at J, with 13 bases in the middle. CDR3 length: 17 residues. The CDR3 DNA sequence: TGCGCCAGCAGCCAAGAGGAGCGGGTTACTACTAATGAAAAACTGTTTTTT. It is translated as CASSQEERVTTNEKLFF.

This sequence joins TRBV6-5 and TRBJ2-3, with TRBD2 identical over 9 bases. Germline V CDR1 and CDR2: MNHEY, SVGAGI. The CDR3 extends over 15 amino acids. J was trimmed by 5 bases and V by 2 bases; bases with no gene match: 5. The CDR3 here is CASSYAGGPVDTQYF. CDR3 bases: TGTGCCAGCAGTTACGCGGGAGGGCCAGTAGATACGCAGTATTTT.